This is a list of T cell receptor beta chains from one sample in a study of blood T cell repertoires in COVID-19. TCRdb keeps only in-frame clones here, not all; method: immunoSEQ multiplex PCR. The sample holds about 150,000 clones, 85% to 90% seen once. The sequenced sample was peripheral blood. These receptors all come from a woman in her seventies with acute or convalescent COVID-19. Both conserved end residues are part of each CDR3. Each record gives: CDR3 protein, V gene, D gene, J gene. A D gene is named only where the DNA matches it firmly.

CDR3: CAWSHDRYEQYF; V: TRBV30; D: -; J: TRBJ2-7
CDR3: CASSVEQQGAGELFF; V: TRBV9; D: TRBD1; J: TRBJ2-2
CDR3: CASSQQQGIGNSPLHF; V: TRBV3-1/TRBV3-2; D: -; J: TRBJ1-6
CDR3: CASSPRSGTEAFF; V: TRBV5-6; D: -; J: TRBJ1-1
CDR3: CASSFRDGNQPQHF; V: TRBV19; D: -; J: TRBJ1-5
CDR3: CAWSDGIPGQGRGGKLFF; V: TRBV30; D: TRBD1; J: TRBJ1-4
CDR3: CASSQGGSGVYNEQFF; V: TRBV4-2; D: TRBD2; J: TRBJ2-1
CDR3: CASSFSGMNTEAFF; V: TRBV7-9; D: -; J: TRBJ1-1
CDR3: CASSQRATGGYGYTF; V: TRBV5-8; D: -; J: TRBJ1-2
CDR3: CARPRIAGGPRPYEQYF; V: TRBV27; D: TRBD2; J: TRBJ2-7
CDR3: CASSALATGANVLTF; V: TRBV6-5; D: -; J: TRBJ2-6
CDR3: CASSGGYLYNEQFF; V: TRBV6-6; D: -; J: TRBJ2-1
CDR3: CASRVQGQNTEAFF; V: TRBV19; D: -; J: TRBJ1-1